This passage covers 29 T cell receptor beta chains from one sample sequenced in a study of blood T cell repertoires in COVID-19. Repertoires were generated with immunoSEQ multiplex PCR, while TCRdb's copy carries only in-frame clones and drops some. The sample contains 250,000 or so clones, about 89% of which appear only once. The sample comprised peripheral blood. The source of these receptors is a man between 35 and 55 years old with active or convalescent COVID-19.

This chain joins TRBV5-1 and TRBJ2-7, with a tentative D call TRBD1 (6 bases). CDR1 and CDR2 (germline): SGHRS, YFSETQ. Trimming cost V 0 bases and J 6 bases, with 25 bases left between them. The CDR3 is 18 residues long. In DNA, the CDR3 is TGCGCCAGCAGCTTGGCCCTTTCGACAGGAACTAAGTTCGGCGAGCAGTACTTC. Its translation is CASSLALSTGTKFGEQYF.

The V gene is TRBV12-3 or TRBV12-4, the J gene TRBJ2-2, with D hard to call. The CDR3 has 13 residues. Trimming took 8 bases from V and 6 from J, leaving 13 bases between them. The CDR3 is CASRFLEAGELFF. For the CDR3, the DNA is TGTGCCAGCCGATTCCTAGAGGCCGGGGAGCTGTTTTTT.

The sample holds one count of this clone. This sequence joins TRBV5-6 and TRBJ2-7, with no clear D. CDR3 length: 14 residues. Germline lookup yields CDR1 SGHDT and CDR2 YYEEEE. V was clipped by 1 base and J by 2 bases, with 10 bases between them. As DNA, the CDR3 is TGTGCCAGCAGCTTGTGGCCACCAACCTACGAGCAGTACTTC. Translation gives CASSLWPPTYEQYF.

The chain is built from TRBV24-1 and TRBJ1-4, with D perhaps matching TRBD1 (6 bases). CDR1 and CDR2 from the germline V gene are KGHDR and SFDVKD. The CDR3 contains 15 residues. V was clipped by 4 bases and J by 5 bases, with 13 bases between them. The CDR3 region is CATSDSTGPNEKLFF. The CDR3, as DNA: TGTGCCACCAGTGACTCTACAGGGCCCAATGAAAAACTGTTTTTT.

CDR3 sequence reads: CASSLFGTGFSYEQYF. The CDR3 DNA follows: TGTGCCAGCAGCCTTTTCGGGACAGGGTTTTCCTACGAGCAGTACTTC. V gene TRBV14 combines with J gene TRBJ2-7; 9 nucleotides align to TRBD1. Germline CDR1 SGHDN, CDR2 FVKESK. V lost 4 bases, J lost 1 base, and 8 bases stayed unmatched. The CDR3 totals 16 residues.

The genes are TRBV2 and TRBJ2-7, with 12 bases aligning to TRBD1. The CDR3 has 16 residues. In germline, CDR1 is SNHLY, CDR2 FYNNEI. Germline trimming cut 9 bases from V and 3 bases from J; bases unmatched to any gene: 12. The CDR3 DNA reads TGTGCCAGGGCCCAGACCGGGACAGGGGGCTTCTACGAGCAGTACTTC. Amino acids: CARAQTGTGGFYEQYF.

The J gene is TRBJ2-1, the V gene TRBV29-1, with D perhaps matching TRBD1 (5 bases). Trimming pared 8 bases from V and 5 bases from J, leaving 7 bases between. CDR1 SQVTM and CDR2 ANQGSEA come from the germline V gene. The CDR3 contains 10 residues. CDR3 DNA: TGCAGCTTAGGGGACAATGAGCAGTTCTTC. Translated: CSLGDNEQFF.

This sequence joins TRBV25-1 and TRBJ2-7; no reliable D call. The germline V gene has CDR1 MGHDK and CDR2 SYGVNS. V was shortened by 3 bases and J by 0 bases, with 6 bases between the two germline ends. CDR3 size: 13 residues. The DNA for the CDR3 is TGTGCCAGCAGTGATCGGAGCTCCTACGAGCAGTACTTC. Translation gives CASSDRSSYEQYF.

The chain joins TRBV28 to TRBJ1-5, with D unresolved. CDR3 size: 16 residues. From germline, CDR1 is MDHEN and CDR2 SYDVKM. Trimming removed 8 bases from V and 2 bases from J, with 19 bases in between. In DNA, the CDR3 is TGTGCCAGCCCCCCGGGAGGTTTCATGGGCAATCAGCCCCAGCATTTT. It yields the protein CASPPGGFMGNQPQHF.

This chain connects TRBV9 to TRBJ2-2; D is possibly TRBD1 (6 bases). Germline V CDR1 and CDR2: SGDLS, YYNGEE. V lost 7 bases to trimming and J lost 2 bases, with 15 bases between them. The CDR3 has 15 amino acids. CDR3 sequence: CASRSPTGNTGELFF. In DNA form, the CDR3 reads TGTGCCAGCCGATCTCCGACAGGAAACACCGGGGAGCTGTTTTTT.

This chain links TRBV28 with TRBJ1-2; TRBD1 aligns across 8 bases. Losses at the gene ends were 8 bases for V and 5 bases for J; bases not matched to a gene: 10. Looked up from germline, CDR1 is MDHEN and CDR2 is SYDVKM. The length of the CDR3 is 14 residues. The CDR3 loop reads CASAREHRGYGYTF. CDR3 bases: TGTGCCAGCGCGAGAGAGCACAGGGGGTATGGCTACACCTTC.

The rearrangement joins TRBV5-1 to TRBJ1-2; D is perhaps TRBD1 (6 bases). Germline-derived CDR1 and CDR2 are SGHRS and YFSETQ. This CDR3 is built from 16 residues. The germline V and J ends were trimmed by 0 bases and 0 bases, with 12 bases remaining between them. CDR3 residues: CASSLVLDRANYGYTF. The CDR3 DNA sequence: TGCGCCAGCAGCTTGGTGTTGGACAGAGCTAACTATGGCTACACCTTC.

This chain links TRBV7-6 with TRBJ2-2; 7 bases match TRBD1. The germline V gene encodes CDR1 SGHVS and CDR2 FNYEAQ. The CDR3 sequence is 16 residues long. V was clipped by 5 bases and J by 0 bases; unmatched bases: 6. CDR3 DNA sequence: TGTGCCAGCAGCCAATCCACAGGGGCGAACACCGGGGAGCTGTTTTTT. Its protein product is CASSQSTGANTGELFF.

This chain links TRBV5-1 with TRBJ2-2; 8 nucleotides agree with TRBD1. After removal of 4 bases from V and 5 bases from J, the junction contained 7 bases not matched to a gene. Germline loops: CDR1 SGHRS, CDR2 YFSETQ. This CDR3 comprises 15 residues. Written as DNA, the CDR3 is TGCGCCAGCAGCACGGGACAGGTCCTAACCGGGGAGCTGTTTTTT. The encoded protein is CASSTGQVLTGELFF. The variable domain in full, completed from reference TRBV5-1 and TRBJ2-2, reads KAGVTQTPRYLIKTRGQQVTLSCSPISGHRSVSWYQQTPGQGLQFLFEYFSETQRNKGNFPGRFSGRQFSNSRSEMNVSTLELGDSALYLCASSTGQVLTGELFFGEGSRLTVL.

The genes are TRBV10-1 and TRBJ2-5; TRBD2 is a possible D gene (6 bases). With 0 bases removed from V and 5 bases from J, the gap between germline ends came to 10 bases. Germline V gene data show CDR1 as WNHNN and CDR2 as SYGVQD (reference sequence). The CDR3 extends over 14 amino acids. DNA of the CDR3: TGCGCCAGCAGTGAGTCGGGGGGTTCCGAGACCCAGTACTTC. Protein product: CASSESGGSETQYF.

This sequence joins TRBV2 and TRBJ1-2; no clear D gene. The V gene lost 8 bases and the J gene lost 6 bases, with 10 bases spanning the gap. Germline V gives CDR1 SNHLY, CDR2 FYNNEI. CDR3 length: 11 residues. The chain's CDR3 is CASVGEHGYTF. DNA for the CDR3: TGTGCCAGCGTCGGAGAACATGGCTACACCTTC.

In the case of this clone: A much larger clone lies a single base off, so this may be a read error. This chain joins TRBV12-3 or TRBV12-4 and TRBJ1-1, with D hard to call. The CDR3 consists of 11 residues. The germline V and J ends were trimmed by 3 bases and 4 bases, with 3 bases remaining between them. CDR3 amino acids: CASSFSTEAFF. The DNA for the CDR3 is TGTGCCAGCAGTTTTAGCACTGAAGCTTTCTTT.

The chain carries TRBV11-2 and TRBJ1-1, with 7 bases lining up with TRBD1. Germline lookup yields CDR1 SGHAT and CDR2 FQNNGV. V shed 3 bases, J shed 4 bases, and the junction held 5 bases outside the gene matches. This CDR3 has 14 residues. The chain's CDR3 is CASSFTGVVTEAFF. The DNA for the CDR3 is TGTGCCAGCAGCTTCACAGGGGTTGTCACTGAAGCTTTCTTT.

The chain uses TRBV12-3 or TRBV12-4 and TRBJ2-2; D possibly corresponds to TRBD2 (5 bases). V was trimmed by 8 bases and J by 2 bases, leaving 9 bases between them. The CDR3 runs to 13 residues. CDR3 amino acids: CASSRVNTGELFF. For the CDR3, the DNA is TGTGCCAGCTCGCGGGTAAACACCGGGGAGCTGTTTTTT.

This CDR3 reads CASSRGQGPNQPQHF. The DNA for the CDR3 is TGTGCCAGCAGTCGCGGACAGGGGCCAAATCAGCCCCAGCATTTT. The J gene is TRBJ1-5, the V gene TRBV2; 9 nucleotides align to TRBD1. The junction had 6 bases not matched to a gene; V was cut back by 5 bases and J by 4 bases. The CDR3 contains 15 residues. The V gene's germline CDR1 is SNHLY and CDR2 FYNNEI.

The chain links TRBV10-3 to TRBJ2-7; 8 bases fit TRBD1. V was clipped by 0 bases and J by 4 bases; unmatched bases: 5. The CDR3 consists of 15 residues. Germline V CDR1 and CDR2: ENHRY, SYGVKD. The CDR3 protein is CAISESGTGLYEQYF. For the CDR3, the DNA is TGTGCCATCAGTGAGTCGGGGACAGGTTTATACGAGCAGTACTTC.

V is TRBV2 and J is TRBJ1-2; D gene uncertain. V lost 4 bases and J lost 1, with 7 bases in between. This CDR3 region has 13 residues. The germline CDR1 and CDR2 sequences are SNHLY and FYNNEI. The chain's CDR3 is CASSVQNNYGYTF. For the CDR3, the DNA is TGTGCCAGCAGTGTTCAGAATAACTATGGCTACACCTTC. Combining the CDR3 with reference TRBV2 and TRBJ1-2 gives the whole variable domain EPEVTQTPSHQVTQMGQEVILRCVPISNHLYFYWYRQILGQKVEFLVSFYNNEISEKSEIFDDQFSVERPDGSNFTLKIRSTKLEDSAMYFCASSVQNNYGYTFGSGTRLTVV.

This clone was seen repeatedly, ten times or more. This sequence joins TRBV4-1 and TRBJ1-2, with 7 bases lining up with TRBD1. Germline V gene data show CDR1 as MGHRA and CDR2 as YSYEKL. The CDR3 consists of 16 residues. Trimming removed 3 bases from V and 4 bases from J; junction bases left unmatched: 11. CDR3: CASSHFPRGLGYGYTF. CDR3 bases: TGCGCCAGCAGCCACTTTCCGAGGGGGCTGGGCTATGGCTACACCTTC.

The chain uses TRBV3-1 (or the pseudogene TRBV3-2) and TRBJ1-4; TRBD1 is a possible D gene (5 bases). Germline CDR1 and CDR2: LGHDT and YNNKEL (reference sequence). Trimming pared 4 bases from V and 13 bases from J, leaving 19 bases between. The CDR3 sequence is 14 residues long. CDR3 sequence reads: CASSPGGTKVTLFF. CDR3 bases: TGTGCCAGCAGCCCCGGGGGAACTAAGGTCACACTGTTTTTT.

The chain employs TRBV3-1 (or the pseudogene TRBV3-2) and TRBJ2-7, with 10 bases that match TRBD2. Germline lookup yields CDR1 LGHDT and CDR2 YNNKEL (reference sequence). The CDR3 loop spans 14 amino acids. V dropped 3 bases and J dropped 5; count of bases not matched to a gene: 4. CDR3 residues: CASSHGLAVNEQYF. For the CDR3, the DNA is TGTGCCAGCAGCCATGGACTAGCGGTAAACGAGCAGTACTTC.

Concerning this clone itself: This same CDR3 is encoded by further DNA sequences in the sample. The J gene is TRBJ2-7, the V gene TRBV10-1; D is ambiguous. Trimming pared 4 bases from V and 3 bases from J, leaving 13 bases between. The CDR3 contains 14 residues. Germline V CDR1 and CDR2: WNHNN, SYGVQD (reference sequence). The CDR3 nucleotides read TGCGCCAGCAGTGTCGGCCGTAGCAGCTACGAGCAGTACTTC. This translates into CASSVGRSSYEQYF.

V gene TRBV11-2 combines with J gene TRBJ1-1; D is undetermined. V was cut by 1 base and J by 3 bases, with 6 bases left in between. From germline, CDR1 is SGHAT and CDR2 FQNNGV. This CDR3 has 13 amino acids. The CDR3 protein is CASSLARYTEAFF. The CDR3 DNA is TGTGCCAGCAGCTTAGCCCGGTACACTGAAGCTTTCTTT.

The CDR3 here is CASLGMPTEAFF. In DNA, the CDR3 is TGTGCCAGCCTGGGCATGCCAACAGAAGCTTTCTTT. The chain couples TRBV6-5 to TRBJ1-1; D is ambiguous. Trimming shortened V by 8 bases and J by 8 bases, and 15 bases separated the two germline ends. The CDR3 is made up of 12 amino acids. Germline V gives CDR1 MNHEY, CDR2 SVGAGI.

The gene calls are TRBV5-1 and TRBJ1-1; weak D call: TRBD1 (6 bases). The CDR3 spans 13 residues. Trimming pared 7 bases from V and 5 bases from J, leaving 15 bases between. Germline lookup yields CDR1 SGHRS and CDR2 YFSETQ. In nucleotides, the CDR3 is TGCGCCAGCCAATGGGGGCAGCGGACTGAAGCTTTCTTT. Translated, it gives CASQWGQRTEAFF.